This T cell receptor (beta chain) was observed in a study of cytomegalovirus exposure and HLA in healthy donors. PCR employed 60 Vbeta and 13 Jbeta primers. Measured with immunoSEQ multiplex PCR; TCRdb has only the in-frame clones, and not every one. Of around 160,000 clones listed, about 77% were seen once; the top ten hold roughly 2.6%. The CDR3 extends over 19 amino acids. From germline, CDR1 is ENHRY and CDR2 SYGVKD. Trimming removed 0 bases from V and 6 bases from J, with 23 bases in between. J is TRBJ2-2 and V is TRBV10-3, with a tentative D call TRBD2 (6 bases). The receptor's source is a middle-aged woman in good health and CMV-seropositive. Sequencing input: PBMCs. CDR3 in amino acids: CAISESYYGASQRAGELFF. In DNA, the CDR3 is TGTGCCATCAGTGAGTCTTATTATGGGGCATCCCAGCGGGCCGGGGAGCTGTTTTTT.